Detailed here is one T cell receptor beta chain. Its antigen is unidentified. The method was immunoSEQ multiplex PCR; TCRdb's version includes in-frame clones alone and lacks a portion of them. This table holds tens of thousands of clones, roughly 90% found once. This sample stems from a study of chemoradiotherapy in HPV16-positive cancers. Study background: Candidate HPV-specific T-cell clones and common TCR motifs came from functional assays in two HPV16-positive patients.

The study's findings and limits: During treatment, candidate HPV-specific clones and E7-related motifs expanded in tumor. For HPV16-positive patients, expanding HPV-responsive T cells associated with longer recurrence-free survival.

The specimen was blood, collected from a patient who underwent chemoradiotherapy. The sequence was obtained from a human donor with HPV-associated anogenital cancer.

CDR3 sequence reads: CASSSGQGGGKLFF. CDR3 nucleotide sequence: TGTGCCAGCAGCTCCGGGCAGGGCGGCGGAAAACTGTTTTTT. The chain has TRBV7-8 and TRBJ1-4; tentative D call: TRBD1 (5 bases). Germline V gene data show CDR1 as SGHVS and CDR2 as FQNEAQ. This CDR3 region has 14 residues. V lost 4 bases and J lost 10, with 16 bases in between. The full variable domain, completed using reference TRBV7-8 and TRBJ1-4, is GAGVSQSPRYKVAKRGQDVALRCDPISGHVSLFWYQQALGQGPEFLTYFQNEAQLDKSGLPSDRFFAERPEGSVSTLKIQRTQQEDSAVYLCASSSGQGGGKLFFGSGTQLSVL.